These T cell receptor beta chains were read from a single sample in a study of blood T cell repertoires in COVID-19. Method: immunoSEQ multiplex PCR; TCRdb's copy keeps in-frame clones and lacks some. The data show about 140,000 clones, over 75% seen once. Material for sequencing was peripheral blood. The receptors were sampled from a human donor in a cohort sampled during active COVID-19. Both conserved end residues are part of each CDR3. A D gene is named only where the DNA matches it firmly. Clone size is given for some rows only: seen once, a few or many times, or a class if the clone is expanded.

-	TRBD1	19	TRBV5-1	TRBJ2-6	TGCGCCAGCAGCCCTGGACAGGGGGGCCAGGTCTCTGGGGCCAACGTCCTGACTTTC	CASSPGQGGQVSGANVLTF
-	-	15	TRBV28	TRBJ1-2	TGTGCCAGCAGGATCCTCGGGGGGGGAAGCTATGGCTACACCTTC	CASRILGGGSYGYTF
-	TRBD1	14	TRBV2	TRBJ2-7	TGTGCCAGCAGGTACAGGGGGAGCTCCTACGAGCAGTACTTC	CASRYRGSSYEQYF
-	-	15	TRBV5-1	TRBJ2-2	TGCGCCAGCAGCTTGATAACAGGGCCCACCGGGGAGCTGTTTTTT	CASSLITGPTGELFF
-	TRBD1	14	TRBV19	TRBJ1-2	TGTGCCAGTAGTAGACAGGGAATGTACGATGGCTACACCTTC	CASSRQGMYDGYTF
-	TRBD1	16	TRBV25-1	TRBJ1-2	TGTGCCAGCAGTGTTACTAGGACAGGGGGGATCGATGGCTACACCTTC	CASSVTRTGGIDGYTF
-	TRBD2	14	TRBV7-2	TRBJ2-1	TGTGCCAGCAGCTTTCGTGGGAGGGGCAATGAGCAGTTCTTC	CASSFRGRGNEQFF
-	TRBD1	13	TRBV12-3/TRBV12-4	TRBJ2-5	TGTGCCAGCAGACAGGGGGCGGGAGAGACCCAGTACTTC	CASRQGAGETQYF
-	TRBD2	16	TRBV30	TRBJ2-1	TGTGCCTGGAGTGTAACGGGGAGCGGGAGATACAATGAGCAGTTCTTC	CAWSVTGSGRYNEQFF
-	TRBD1	15	TRBV5-1	TRBJ1-3	TGCGCCAGCAGCCCAGGGGGCCGCTCTGGAAACACCATATATTTT	CASSPGGRSGNTIYF
-	TRBD2	17	TRBV19	TRBJ2-1	TGTGCCAGTAGTATCTGGGGGTGGCGGGAGGACCACAATGAGCAGTTCTTC	CASSIWGWREDHNEQFF
few	TRBD1	14	TRBV29-1	TRBJ1-5	TGCAGCGTTCGCACAGGGGGTGGCAATCAGCCCCAGCATTTT	CSVRTGGGNQPQHF
-	TRBD1	16	TRBV14	TRBJ2-1	TGTGCCAGCAGCCCTCGATTGGGACAGGTTGACAATGAGCAGTTCTTC	CASSPRLGQVDNEQFF
-	-	17	TRBV3-1/TRBV3-2	TRBJ1-4	TGTGCCAGCAGCTCAGATATAGGGGCACTCCGGGTCGAAAAACTGTTTTTT	CASSSDIGALRVEKLFF
few	-	14	TRBV25-1	TRBJ2-7	TGTGCCAGCAGTACTCACCGGGACACCTACGAGCAGTACTTC	CASSTHRDTYEQYF
-	-	11	TRBV7-9	TRBJ1-2	TGTGCCAGCAGCCTCAACTATGGCTACACCTTC	CASSLNYGYTF
once	TRBD1	11	TRBV20-1	TRBJ2-5	TGCACTGCGACAGGGACAGAGACCCAGTACTTC	CTATGTETQYF
-	TRBD2	13	TRBV18	TRBJ2-3	TGTGCCAGCTCACCCAGCGGGAGAGATACGCAGTATTTT	CASSPSGRDTQYF
-	-	12	TRBV5-1	TRBJ2-7	TGCGCCAGCAGCTCTACGACCTACGAGCAGTACTTC	CASSSTTYEQYF
few	-	12	TRBV15	TRBJ1-5	TGTGCCACCAGCAGACATAGCCAGCCCCAGCATTTT	CATSRHSQPQHF
-	-	17	TRBV5-8	TRBJ1-1	TGTGCCAGCAGCTTAGGGAGGCCAGGGAGGTTAAACACTGAAGCTTTCTTT	CASSLGRPGRLNTEAFF
once	TRBD1	14	TRBV5-1	TRBJ2-7	TGCGCCAGCAGCACAGGGACAGGGTTGTACGAGCAGTACTTC	CASSTGTGLYEQYF
-	TRBD1	15	TRBV14	TRBJ1-4	TGTGCCAGCAGCCAATCGGGACAGCCCAATGAAAAACTGTTTTTT	CASSQSGQPNEKLFF
once	TRBD2	20	TRBV28	TRBJ2-3	TGTGCCAGCAGGGCTCGGACTTACTTAGGGCGGGAGGGCCCTACAGATACGCAGTATTTT	CASRARTYLGREGPTDTQYF
-	-	13	TRBV19	TRBJ2-2	TGTGCCAGTAGTCGGGGTAACACCGGGGAGCTGTTTTTT	CASSRGNTGELFF
-	TRBD2	15	TRBV3-1/TRBV3-2	TRBJ2-1	TGTGCCAGCAGCCAAGACGCGGGAGGGAACAATGAGCAGTTCTTC	CASSQDAGGNNEQFF
-	TRBD2	13	TRBV5-4	TRBJ2-5	TGTGCCAGCTCAAAGCGGGAGGGGGAGACCCAGTACTTC	CASSKREGETQYF
-	-	14	TRBV6-5	TRBJ2-7	TGTGCCAGCAGCCGGGACTCTGGGGGTCGCGAGCAGTACTTC	CASSRDSGGREQYF
-	TRBD2	12	TRBV7-9	TRBJ2-1	TGTGCCAGCAGCTTATGGGAGGGCGAGCAGTTCTTC	CASSLWEGEQFF
many	TRBD2	13	TRBV6-6	TRBJ2-7	TGTGCCAGCACGGGAGGGATCGCCTACGAGCAGTACTTC	CASTGGIAYEQYF
-	-	14	TRBV27	TRBJ2-7	TGTGCCAGCAGTTTACTCATTCAGGGCGTAAGGGAACACTTC	CASSLLIQGVREHF
-	-	15	TRBV6-2/TRBV6-3	TRBJ1-1	TGTGCCAGCAGCCTCCAAGAAGGGGCAGGGGCTGAAGCTTTCTTT	CASSLQEGAGAEAFF
-	-	14	TRBV29-1	TRBJ2-2	TGCAGCGTTGAAGATCGTCCGAACACCGGGGAGCTGTTTTTT	CSVEDRPNTGELFF
-	-	13	TRBV5-1	TRBJ2-7	TGCGCCAGCAGCTTGGGTAGAGACTACGAGCAGTACTTC	CASSLGRDYEQYF
-	-	14	TRBV29-1	TRBJ2-7	TGCAGCGTGCTTCGCCAGGGGCCTTCCTACGAGCAGTACTTC	CSVLRQGPSYEQYF
-	-	14	TRBV2	TRBJ1-1	TGTGCCAGCATTGGACGGGAGATGAACACTGAAGCTTTCTTT	CASIGREMNTEAFF
-	-	13	TRBV10-3	TRBJ1-1	TGTGCCATCAGTGGGGGGGTGAACACTGAAGCTTTCTTT	CAISGGVNTEAFF
-	TRBD1	16	TRBV9	TRBJ1-3	TGTGCCAGCAGCGGAATACCAGGGGGAACTGGAAACACCATATATTTT	CASSGIPGGTGNTIYF
-	-	14	TRBV6-6	TRBJ2-5	TGTGCCAGCAGTTGGCTCTCTAGCCAAGAGACCCAGTACTTC	CASSWLSSQETQYF
-	TRBD1	15	TRBV6-5	TRBJ1-5	TGTGCCAGCATGTGGACAGGGGGTAGCAATCAGCCCCAGCATTTT	CASMWTGGSNQPQHF
-	TRBD2	16	TRBV4-1	TRBJ2-3	TGCGCCAGCAGCCTCAGGACTAGCGGGAGCACAGATACGCAGTATTTT	CASSLRTSGSTDTQYF
-	-	13	TRBV7-9	TRBJ1-2	TGTGCCAGCAGCCGACAAGGGGTAAAAGGCTACACCTTC	CASSRQGVKGYTF
-	-	15	TRBV7-6	TRBJ2-6	TGTGCCAGCAGCTCGCCGGGCTCTGGGGCCAACGTCCTGACTTTC	CASSSPGSGANVLTF
-	TRBD1	15	TRBV6-5	TRBJ2-1	TGTGCCAGCAGTTACGTCTGGACAGGGACGAATGAGCAGTTCTTC	CASSYVWTGTNEQFF
once	-	14	TRBV18	TRBJ2-3	TGTGCCAGCTCACCATTGCAGAGCACAGATACGCAGTATTTT	CASSPLQSTDTQYF